Shown below are 20 T cell receptor beta chains from a single sample sequenced in a study of PD-L1 blockade in urothelial cancer. As to time point: peripheral blood 6 weeks after treatment start. Method: immunoSEQ multiplex PCR; TCRdb's copy keeps in-frame clones and lacks some. The sample yields 35,000 or so clones, around 84% seen once. Sequences were derived from PBMCs, sampled around atezolizumab (anti-PD-L1) treatment. The source is a man in his forties with urothelial cancer.

The V gene is TRBV21-1, the J gene TRBJ2-7; TRBD1 is taken as the D call from the table, unchecked against the DNA. TRBV21-1 is a pseudogene locus. CDR3 length equals 15 residues. The DNA of the CDR3 is TGTGCCAGCAGCAAAGAACAGGGCCCGTCCTACGAGCAGTACTTC. Translating gives CASSKEQGPSYEQYF.

The V and J genes are TRBV28 and TRBJ1-5, with 11 bases identical to TRBD1. The ends lost 6 bases at V and 0 bases at J; junction bases unmatched: 7. This CDR3 comprises 17 residues. Germline V CDR1 and CDR2: MDHEN, SYDVKM. CDR3 sequence reads: CASRRGQGVFSNQPQHF. The DNA for the CDR3 is TGTGCCAGCAGGAGGGGACAGGGGGTTTTTAGCAATCAGCCCCAGCATTTT.

This rearrangement joins TRBV6-5 to TRBJ2-4, with 9 bases identical to TRBD1. Germline V gives CDR1 MNHEY, CDR2 SVGAGI. The CDR3 consists of 11 residues. Losses at the gene ends were 11 bases for V and 10 bases for J; bases not matched to a gene: 6. The chain's CDR3 is CAATGTGIQYF. The CDR3 DNA is TGTGCCGCAACCGGGACAGGGATTCAGTACTTC.

This clone has more than one count but fewer than ten. V and J are TRBV2 and TRBJ2-7; the D gene is possibly TRBD1 (5 bases). Per germline, CDR1 SNHLY and CDR2 FYNNEI. Trimming left V 8 bases short and J 7 bases short, with 15 bases between. The CDR3 sequence is 12 residues long. The CDR3 nucleotides read TGTGCCAGCTGGCGGACACCGAGGGAGCAGTACTTC. As protein: CASWRTPREQYF. The full variable domain, rest sourced from reference TRBV2 and TRBJ2-7, is EPEVTQTPSHQVTQMGQEVILRCVPISNHLYFYWYRQILGQKVEFLVSFYNNEISEKSEIFDDQFSVERPDGSNFTLKIRSTKLEDSAMYFCASWRTPREQYFGPGTRLTVT.

The CDR3 coding sequence is TGTGCCAGCAGTTTACATACGCAGTACGAGCAGTACTTC. Its translation: CASSLHTQYEQYF. The V call is TRBV6-5, the J call TRBJ2-7, with D unresolved. Germline V gene data show CDR1 as MNHEY and CDR2 as SVGAGI. The CDR3 sequence is 13 residues long. The V gene lost 4 bases and the J gene lost 4 bases, with 11 bases spanning the gap.

V gene TRBV11-2 combines with J gene TRBJ2-5, with D maybe TRBD2 (5 bases). Trimming removed 4 bases from V and 5 bases from J, with 11 bases in between. The CDR3 is 13 amino acids. Germline V gives CDR1 SGHAT, CDR2 FQNNGV. This chain's CDR3 is CASSSLPGETQYF. The CDR3 nucleotides read TGTGCCAGCAGCTCCCTCCCGGGGGAGACCCAGTACTTC. Full variable domain (remainder filled in from reference TRBV11-2 and TRBJ2-5): EAGVAQSPRYKIIEKRQSVAFWCNPISGHATLYWYQQILGQGPKLLIQFQNNGVVDDSQLPKDRFSAERLKGVDSTLKIQPAKLEDSAVYLCASSSLPGETQYFGPGTRLLVL.

J is TRBJ1-5 and V is TRBV5-6, with D unclear. The CDR3 loop spans 17 amino acids. Trimming took 4 bases from V and 4 from J, leaving 21 bases between them. Germline V CDR1 and CDR2: SGHDT, YYEEEE. In nucleotides, the CDR3 is TGTGCCAGCAGCGCGACCGGGAGCAAAGGATTTAATCAGCCCCAGCATTTT. This sequence encodes CASSATGSKGFNQPQHF.

The chain combines TRBV10-2 with TRBJ2-6; TRBD1 aligns across 8 bases. CDR3 size: 17 residues. Per germline, CDR1 WSHSY and CDR2 SAAADI. V shed 7 bases and J 2 bases; nucleotides not matched to a gene: 10. CDR3 region: CASMHGQGLTGANVLTF. The CDR3 DNA reads as TGCGCCAGCATGCATGGACAGGGACTTACTGGGGCCAACGTCCTGACTTTC.

The rearrangement joins TRBV6-1 to TRBJ2-1; the D gene is possibly TRBD1 (8 bases). From germline, CDR1 is MNHNS and CDR2 SASEGT. The ends were cut back, 8 bases at V and 3 bases at J, with 17 bases in the middle. This CDR3 is 15 amino acids long. The CDR3 nucleotides are TGTGCCAGCCGCGGGGGACAGGCTATCTACAATGAGCAGTTCTTC. It codes for CASRGGQAIYNEQFF.

V gene TRBV5-8 combines with J gene TRBJ1-5, with TRBD1 matching 7 bases. This CDR3 has 15 amino acids. V trimming: 4 bases; J trimming: 2 bases; junction bases outside the gene matches: 6. Germline CDR1 is SGHTS and CDR2 is YDEGEE. CDR3 nucleotide sequence: TGTGCCAGCAGCAAGACAGGGTTTGGCAATCAGCCCCAGCATTTT. Encoded protein: CASSKTGFGNQPQHF.

The rearrangement links TRBV7-9 to TRBJ2-3; a possible D gene is TRBD1 (6 bases). Germline V CDR1 and CDR2: SEHNR, FQNEAQ (reference sequence). The CDR3 loop spans 13 amino acids. Trimming took 2 bases from V and 6 from J, leaving 9 bases between them. The CDR3 sequence is CASSLMGADTQYF. The CDR3 region has the DNA TGTGCCAGCAGCTTAATGGGGGCCGATACGCAGTATTTT.

V usage is TRBV28 and J usage is TRBJ1-3; 7 positions match TRBD1. The CDR3 runs 15 residues. Germline values: CDR1 MDHEN, CDR2 SYDVKM. V was pared by 4 bases and J by 0 bases, with 3 bases of the junction left unmatched. The chain's CDR3 is CASSSRGISGNTIYF. Here the CDR3 DNA reads TGTGCCAGCAGTTCCAGGGGGATCTCTGGAAACACCATATATTTT.

The count of this clone is one. The chain has TRBV5-1 and TRBJ2-1; 12 nucleotides agree with TRBD2. Per the germline V gene, CDR1 is SGHRS and CDR2 is YFSETQ. Germline trimming cut 4 bases from V and 9 bases from J; bases unmatched to any gene: 5. The CDR3 length is 14 residues. CDR3 nucleotide sequence: TGCGCCAGCAGCCAGACTAGCGGGAGAGTTGAGCAGTTCTTC. Translated, it gives CASSQTSGRVEQFF.

This clone was counted once. This chain links TRBV5-1 with TRBJ2-7, with D tentatively TRBD2 (5 bases). This CDR3 is built from 11 residues. V was pared by 6 bases and J by 6 bases, with 10 bases between. CDR1 and CDR2 from the germline V gene are SGHRS and YFSETQ. The CDR3 nucleotides read TGCGCCAGCAAGGAGAGGGTCGAGCAGTACTTC. Its protein product is CASKERVEQYF.

The gene calls are TRBV4-1 and TRBJ2-7; TRBD1 agrees at 10 bases. CDR1 and CDR2 from the germline V gene are MGHRA and YSYEKL. The CDR3 spans 15 residues. J lost 5 bases, V lost 1 base, and 5 bases had no gene match. The CDR3 DNA follows: TGCGCCAGCAGCCAAGTTAGGGACAGGGGAAACGAGCAGTACTTC. Its protein is CASSQVRDRGNEQYF.

The chain links TRBV7-9 to TRBJ1-5; D is unclear. The CDR3 is 13 amino acids. Germline-derived CDR1 and CDR2 are SEHNR and FQNEAQ (reference sequence). V lost 5 bases, J lost 5 bases, and 10 bases lay in between. The CDR3 loop reads CASSPDTHQPQHF. The CDR3, as DNA: TGTGCCAGCAGCCCCGACACCCATCAGCCCCAGCATTTT. Full variable domain (missing parts from reference TRBV7-9 and TRBJ1-5): DTGVSQNPRHKITKRGQNVTFRCDPISEHNRLYWYRQTLGQGPEFLTYFQNEAQLEKSRLLSDRFSAERPKGSFSTLEIQRTEQGDSAMYLCASSPDTHQPQHFGDGTRLSIL.

The chain has TRBV9 and TRBJ1-1; tentatively, D is TRBD1 (5 bases). Germline loops: CDR1 SGDLS, CDR2 YYNGEE. The V and J ends lost 4 bases and 2 bases respectively, with 15 bases between them. This CDR3 has 15 residues. The CDR3 protein is CASSPLVGANTEAFF. The CDR3 bases are TGTGCCAGCAGCCCCCTGGTAGGGGCCAACACTGAAGCTTTCTTT.

This chain links TRBV27 with TRBJ2-4; TRBD1 is a possible D gene (7 bases). There are 16 residues in the CDR3. The germline V gene has CDR1 MNHEY and CDR2 SMNVEV (reference sequence). Trimming shortened V by 2 bases and J by 6 bases, and 17 bases separated the two germline ends. The CDR3 DNA is TGTGCCAGCAGTTTAAGGGGGCAGGGACTGTTAAACATTCAGTACTTC. Translating gives CASSLRGQGLLNIQYF.

The V call is TRBV30, the J call TRBJ1-5, with D unclear. The V end lost 1 base, the J end lost 2 bases, and 6 bases lay between the germline ends. The CDR3 is 13 residues long. In germline, CDR1 is GTSNPN, CDR2 SVGIG (reference sequence). The CDR3 spells CAWSAGRNQPQHF. The CDR3, as DNA: TGTGCCTGGAGTGCAGGTCGCAATCAGCCCCAGCATTTT.

The chain employs TRBV6-5 and TRBJ2-7; 9 nucleotides line up with TRBD1. Germline loops: CDR1 MNHEY, CDR2 SVGAGI. The ends lost 7 bases at V and 5 bases at J; junction bases unmatched: 6. The CDR3 has 13 amino acids. The CDR3 loop reads CASTRGTGNEQYF. CDR3 sequence (DNA): TGTGCCAGCACGCGCGGGACAGGGAACGAGCAGTACTTC.